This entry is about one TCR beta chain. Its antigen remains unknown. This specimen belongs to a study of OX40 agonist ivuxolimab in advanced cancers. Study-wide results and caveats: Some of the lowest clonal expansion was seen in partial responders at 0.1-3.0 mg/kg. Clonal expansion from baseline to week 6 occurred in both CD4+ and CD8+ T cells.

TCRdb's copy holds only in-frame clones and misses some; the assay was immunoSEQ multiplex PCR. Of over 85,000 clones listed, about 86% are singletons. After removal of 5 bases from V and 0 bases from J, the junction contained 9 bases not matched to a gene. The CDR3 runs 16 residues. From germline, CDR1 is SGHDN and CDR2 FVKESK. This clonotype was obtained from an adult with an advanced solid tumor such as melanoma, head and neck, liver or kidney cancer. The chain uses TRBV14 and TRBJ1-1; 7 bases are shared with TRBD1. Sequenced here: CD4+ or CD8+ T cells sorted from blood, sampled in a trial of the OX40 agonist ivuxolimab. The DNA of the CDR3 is TGTGCCAGCAGCGGGGGACAGCAGCTTATGAACACTGAAGCTTTCTTT. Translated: CASSGGQQLMNTEAFF. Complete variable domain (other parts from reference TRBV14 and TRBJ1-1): EAGVTQFPSHSVIEKGQTVTLRCDPISGHDNLYWYRRVMGKEIKFLLHFVKESKQDESGMPNNRFLAERTGGTYSTLKVQPAELEDSGVYFCASSGGQQLMNTEAFFGQGTRLTVV.